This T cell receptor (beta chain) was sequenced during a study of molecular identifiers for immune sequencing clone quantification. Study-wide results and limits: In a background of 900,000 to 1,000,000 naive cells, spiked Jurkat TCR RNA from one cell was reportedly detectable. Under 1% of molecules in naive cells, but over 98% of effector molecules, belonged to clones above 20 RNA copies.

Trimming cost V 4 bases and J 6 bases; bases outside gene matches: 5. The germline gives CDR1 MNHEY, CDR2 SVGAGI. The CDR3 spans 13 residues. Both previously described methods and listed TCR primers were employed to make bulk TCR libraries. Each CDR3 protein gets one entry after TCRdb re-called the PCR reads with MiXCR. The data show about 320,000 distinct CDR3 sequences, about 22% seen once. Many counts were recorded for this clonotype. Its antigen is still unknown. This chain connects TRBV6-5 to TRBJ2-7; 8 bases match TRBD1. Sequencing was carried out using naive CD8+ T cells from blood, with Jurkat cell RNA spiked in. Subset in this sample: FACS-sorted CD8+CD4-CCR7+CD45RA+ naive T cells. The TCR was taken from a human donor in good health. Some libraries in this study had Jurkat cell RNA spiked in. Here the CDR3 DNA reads TGTGCCAGCAGTTTCCAGGGGGCAGTCGAGCAGTACTTC. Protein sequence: CASSFQGAVEQYF.